Presented here are 20 T cell receptor beta chains from one specimen sequenced in a study of Graves' ophthalmopathy and Graves' hyperthyroidism. The study amplified TCR beta CDR3 regions using RNA transcripts. An initial RT-PCR round employing HTBI primers preceded a second-round multiplex PCR. A single record per CDR3 protein comes from TCRdb applying MiXCR to the multiplex PCR reads. The data contain 400,000 to 450,000 distinct CDR3 sequences, around 20% of them singletons. Sample: peripheral blood. Receptors originate from a young woman with stable Graves' hyperthyroidism.

This clonotype has at least ten counts. The chain carries TRBV6-2 or TRBV6-3 and TRBJ1-1; a weak D match, TRBD1 (6 bases). V gave up 0 bases and J gave up 1 base, with 12 bases separating them. The germline V gene has CDR1 MNHEY and CDR2 SVGEGT. The CDR3 is 16 residues long. In DNA form, the CDR3 reads TGTGCCAGCAGTTACTCGCCCCGGACAGCGAACACTGAAGCTTTCTTT. It encodes CASSYSPRTANTEAFF.

Points on this clonotype: At one of its ends the junction is not consistent with the germline gene, which may arise from a read error. The J gene is TRBJ2-1, the V gene TRBV2; TRBD2 aligns across 10 bases. Germline V gene lookup returns CDR1 SNHLY and CDR2 FYNNEI. This CDR3 region has 16 residues. CDR3 loop: CASTRMGLASYNEKFF. CDR3 bases: TGTGCCAGCACCCGAATGGGACTAGCGTCCTACAATGAGAAGTTCTTC.

The table lists this clonotype with many counts. The junction and the germline gene differ at one end; a read error may be behind it. The chain couples TRBV11-2 to TRBJ1-2; TRBD1 is a possible D gene (5 bases). CDR3 length: 13 amino acids. Germline CDR1 reads SGHAT; CDR2 reads FQNNGV. CDR3 nucleotide sequence: TGTGCCAGCAGCTACACGGGGGTAGTCGGCTTCACCTTC. Translation gives CASSYTGVVGFTF.

This clonotype has at least ten counts. The chain joins TRBV6-5 to TRBJ1-1; tentatively, D is TRBD1 (5 bases). Between the trimmed V and J ends, which lost 4 bases and 1 base, there was a span of 7 bases. The CDR3 totals 13 residues. Germline lookup yields CDR1 MNHEY and CDR2 SVGAGI. This CDR3 is CASSFTGNTEAFF. As DNA, the CDR3 is TGTGCCAGCAGTTTCACAGGGAACACTGAAGCTTTCTTT.

V and J are TRBV6-5 and TRBJ1-1, with TRBD1 as a possible D gene (5 bases). Trimming pared 6 bases from V and 1 base from J, leaving 18 bases between. The V gene's germline CDR1 is MNHEY and CDR2 SVGAGI. The CDR3 consists of 16 residues. The CDR3 bases are TGTGCCAGCAGCTATGCGAAGGGGTTCGGGAACACTGAAGCTTTCTTT. It yields the protein CASSYAKGFGNTEAFF.

This clonotype showed up many times. The chain couples TRBV14 to TRBJ2-7; D gene ambiguous. Germline V gene data show CDR1 as SGHDN and CDR2 as FVKESK. The CDR3 runs 14 residues. Trimming took 3 bases from V and 4 from J, leaving 13 bases between them. This CDR3 reads CASSQGSWRYEQYF. The CDR3 DNA reads TGTGCCAGCAGCCAGGGATCGTGGCGGTACGAGCAGTACTTC.

This chain uses TRBV29-1 with TRBJ1-5, with D uncertain. The CDR3 contains 13 residues. Germline loops: CDR1 SQVTM, CDR2 ANQGSEA. V lost 6 bases and J lost 0, with 9 bases in between. The CDR3 coding sequence is TGCAGCGTCGCAGAGAATAGCAATCAGCCCCAGCATTTT. Translating it yields CSVAENSNQPQHF.

This clonotype was recorded only once. A much larger clone differs from this one at a single base, so this may be a read error. This sequence joins TRBV27 and TRBJ2-7; possible D gene TRBD2, 5 bases. The germline V gene has CDR1 MNHEY and CDR2 SMNVEV (reference sequence). CDR3 length: 14 residues. The CDR3 DNA follows: TGTGCCAGCAGTCCAGCACGGGGATTTTACGAGGAGTACTTC. It yields the protein CASSPARGFYEEYF.

The rearrangement links TRBV12-3 or TRBV12-4 to TRBJ2-5, with D unclear. V was trimmed by 2 bases and J by 5 bases, leaving 12 bases between them. The CDR3 extends over 14 amino acids. The CDR3 loop reads CASSLRLGRETQYF. In DNA form, the CDR3 reads TGTGCCAGCAGTTTACGGCTAGGTCGGGAGACCCAGTACTTC.

Regarding this clonotype: The junction departs from germline at one end; a sequencing error may be responsible. The chain uses TRBV28 and TRBJ2-7, with no clear D. The CDR3 contains 13 residues. Germline CDR1 reads MDHEN; CDR2 reads SYDVKM. This chain's CDR3 is CAGSSVNSYEQYF. DNA of the CDR3: TGTGCCGGCAGTTCGGTGAACTCCTACGAGCAGTACTTC.

This clonotype was seen many times. With a much larger clone just one base away, this may be a read error. This sequence joins TRBV27 and TRBJ1-5; tentatively, D is TRBD1 (5 bases). Germline V gene lookup returns CDR1 MNHEY and CDR2 SMNVEV (reference sequence). Between the trimmed V and J ends, which lost 8 bases and 0 bases, there was a span of 20 bases. CDR3 length: 17 residues. The CDR3 loop reads CASPTQATGHSNQPQHF. The CDR3, as DNA: TGTGCCAGCCCTACACAGGCTACGGGGCATAGCAATCAGCCCCAGCATTTT.

This clonotype occurred many times. The chain recombines TRBV11-1 with TRBJ2-7, with 10 bases aligning to TRBD1. V lost 5 bases, J lost 2 bases, and 12 bases stayed unmatched. CDR1 and CDR2 from the germline V gene are SGHAT and FQDESV (reference sequence). This CDR3 spans 17 amino acids. CDR3 DNA: TGTGCCAGCAGCCCCACGCGGGGGACAGGGGTCCCCTACGAGCAGTACTTC. This codes for CASSPTRGTGVPYEQYF.

The chain couples TRBV20-1 to TRBJ2-7; 9 nucleotides match TRBD2. This CDR3 is built from 14 residues. V shed 5 bases, J shed 2 bases, and the junction held 7 bases outside the gene matches. Germline CDR1 reads DFQATT; CDR2 reads SNEGSKA (reference sequence). CDR3: CSADQAGGTYEQYF. The CDR3 DNA sequence: TGCAGTGCTGACCAGGCGGGGGGGACCTACGAGCAGTACTTC.

This clonotype was counted many times. The chain uses TRBV24-1 and TRBJ1-3; D unclear. V lost 4 bases to trimming and J lost 0 bases, with 9 bases between them. CDR3 length equals 15 residues. Germline V gene lookup returns CDR1 KGHDR and CDR2 SFDVKD. The CDR3 spells CATSDRLSSGNTIYF. The CDR3 coding sequence is TGTGCCACCAGTGACCGTCTCAGCTCTGGAAACACCATATATTTT.

This clonotype was detected a few times. The chain uses TRBV20-1 and TRBJ2-7; TRBD2 is a possible D gene (5 bases). CDR3 length: 13 residues. Trimming removed 5 bases from V and 1 base from J, with 12 bases in between. CDR1 DFQATT and CDR2 SNEGSKA come from the germline V gene (reference sequence). The CDR3 DNA reads as TGCAGTGCTCCCTCGCGGGTTTCCTACGAGCAGTACTTC. Translated: CSAPSRVSYEQYF.

The chain is built from TRBV12-3 or TRBV12-4 and TRBJ2-5; D not certain. Trimming took off 6 bases at V and 2 bases at J, with 10 bases between the two ends. The CDR3 is 13 amino acids. CDR3 sequence (DNA): TGTGCCAGCAGGTTTTCTCGACAAGAGACCCAGTACTTC. It yields the protein CASRFSRQETQYF.

This clonotype has only a few counts. V usage is TRBV4-1 and J usage is TRBJ1-2; D call uncertain. The CDR3 is 16 amino acids. Per the germline V gene, CDR1 is MGHRA and CDR2 is YSYEKL. V lost 1 base to trimming and J lost 1 base, with 13 bases between them. This CDR3 reads CASSQVPIGLNYGYTF. CDR3 coding DNA: TGCGCCAGCAGCCAAGTTCCCATAGGCCTTAACTATGGCTACACCTTC.

Only a few counts were recorded for this clonotype. A much larger clone is a single base away; this may be a read error. Since no conserved phenylalanine or tryptophan closes the CDR3, a read error is the likely cause. The chain couples TRBV5-1 to TRBJ1-2; a possible D gene is TRBD1 (5 bases). CDR1 is SGHRS, CDR2 YFSETQ, per germline. This CDR3 has 14 amino acids. Trimming took off 5 bases at V and 2 bases at J, with 13 bases between the two ends. CDR3 sequence reads: CASRSGLGNYGYTY. The CDR3 region has the DNA TGCGCCAGCAGGTCAGGGCTCGGGAACTATGGCTACACCTAC.

The V call is TRBV19, the J call TRBJ2-5; 10 bases are a match to TRBD1. In germline, CDR1 is LNHDA, CDR2 SQIVND (reference sequence). Germline trimming cut 6 bases from V and 3 bases from J; bases unmatched to any gene: 10. The CDR3 has 16 residues. CDR3 nucleotide sequence: TGTGCCAGTAGCACCAGCCTCGGACAGGGGGAAGAGACCCAGTACTTC. Residues: CASSTSLGQGEETQYF.

The chain carries TRBV7-3 and TRBJ2-5, with TRBD2 matching 10 bases. This CDR3 has 13 amino acids. V shed 1 base and J 7 bases; nucleotides not matched to a gene: 0. Germline V gene lookup returns CDR1 SGHTA and CDR2 FQGTGA. The CDR3 loop is CASSLKREGTQYF. The CDR3 region has the DNA TGTGCCAGCAGCTTAAAGCGGGAGGGGACCCAGTACTTC.